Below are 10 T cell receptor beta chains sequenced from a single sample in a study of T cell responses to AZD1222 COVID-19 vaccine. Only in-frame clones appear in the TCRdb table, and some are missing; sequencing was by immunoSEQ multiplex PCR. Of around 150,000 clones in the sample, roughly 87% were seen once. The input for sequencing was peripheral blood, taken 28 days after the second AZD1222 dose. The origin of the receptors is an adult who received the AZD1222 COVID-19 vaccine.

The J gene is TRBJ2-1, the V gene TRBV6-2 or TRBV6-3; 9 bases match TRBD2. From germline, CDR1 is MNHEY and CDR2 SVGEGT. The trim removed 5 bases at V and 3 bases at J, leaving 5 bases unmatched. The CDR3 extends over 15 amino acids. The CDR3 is CASSVAGAIYNEQFF. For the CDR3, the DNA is TGTGCCAGCAGTGTAGCGGGAGCCATCTACAATGAGCAGTTCTTC.

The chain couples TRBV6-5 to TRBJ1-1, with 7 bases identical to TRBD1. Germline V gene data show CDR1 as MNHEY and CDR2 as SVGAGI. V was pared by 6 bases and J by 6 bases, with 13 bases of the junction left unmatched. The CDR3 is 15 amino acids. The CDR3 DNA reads TGTGCCAGCAGCTCTCACGGACAGGCCAGGGCTGAAGCTTTCTTT. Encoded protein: CASSSHGQARAEAFF.

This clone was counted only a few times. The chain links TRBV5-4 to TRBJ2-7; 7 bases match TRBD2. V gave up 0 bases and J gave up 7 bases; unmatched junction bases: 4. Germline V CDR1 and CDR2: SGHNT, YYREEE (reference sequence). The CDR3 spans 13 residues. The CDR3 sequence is CASSLVGLVEQYF. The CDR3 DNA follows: TGTGCCAGCAGCTTGGTAGGACTAGTAGAGCAGTACTTC.

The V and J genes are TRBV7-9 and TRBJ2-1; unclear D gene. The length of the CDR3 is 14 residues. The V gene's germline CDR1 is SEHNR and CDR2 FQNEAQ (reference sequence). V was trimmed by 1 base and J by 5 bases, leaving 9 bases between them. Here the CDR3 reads CASSLEGPDNEQFF. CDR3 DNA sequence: TGTGCCAGCAGCTTAGAAGGTCCTGACAATGAGCAGTTCTTC.

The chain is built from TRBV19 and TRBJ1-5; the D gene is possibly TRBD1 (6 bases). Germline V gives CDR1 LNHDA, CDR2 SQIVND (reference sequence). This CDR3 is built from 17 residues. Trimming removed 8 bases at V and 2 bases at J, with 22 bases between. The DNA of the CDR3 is TGTGCCAGTTCCAAGAGGCCGGGGGCGCGGGGCAATCAGCCCCAGCATTTT. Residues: CASSKRPGARGNQPQHF.

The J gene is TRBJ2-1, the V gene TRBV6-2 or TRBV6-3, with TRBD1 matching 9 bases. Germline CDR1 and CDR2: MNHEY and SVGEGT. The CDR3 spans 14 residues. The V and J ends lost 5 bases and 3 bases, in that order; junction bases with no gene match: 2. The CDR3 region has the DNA TGTGCCAGCAGTCCGGGACAGGGCTACAATGAGCAGTTCTTC. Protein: CASSPGQGYNEQFF.

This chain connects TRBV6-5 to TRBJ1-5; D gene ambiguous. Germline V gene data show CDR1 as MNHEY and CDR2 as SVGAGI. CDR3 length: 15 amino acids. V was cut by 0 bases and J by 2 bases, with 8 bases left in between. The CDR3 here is CASSYSVAGNQPQHF. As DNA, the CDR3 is TGTGCCAGCAGTTACTCGGTCGCCGGCAATCAGCCCCAGCATTTT.

CDR3 loop: CASSSAGFANTIYF. Written as DNA, the CDR3 is TGTGCCAGCAGCTCTGCAGGGTTTGCAAACACCATATATTTT. The J gene is TRBJ1-3, the V gene TRBV5-6; weak D call: TRBD1 (5 bases). The CDR3 totals 14 residues. CDR1 and CDR2 from the germline V gene are SGHDT and YYEEEE. Trimming pared 3 bases from V and 6 bases from J, leaving 13 bases between.

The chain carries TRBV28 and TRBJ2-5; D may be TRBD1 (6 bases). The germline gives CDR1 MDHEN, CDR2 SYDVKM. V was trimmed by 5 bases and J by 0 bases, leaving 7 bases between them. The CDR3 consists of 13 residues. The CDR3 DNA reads TGTGCCAGCAGTACAGGGTACCAAGAGACCCAGTACTTC. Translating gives CASSTGYQETQYF.

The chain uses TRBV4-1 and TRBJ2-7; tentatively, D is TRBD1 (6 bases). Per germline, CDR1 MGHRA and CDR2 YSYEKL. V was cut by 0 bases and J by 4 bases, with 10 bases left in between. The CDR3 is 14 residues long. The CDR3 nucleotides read TGCGCCAGCAGCCAAGAACAGGGTAGGTACGAGCAGTACTTC. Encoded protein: CASSQEQGRYEQYF.